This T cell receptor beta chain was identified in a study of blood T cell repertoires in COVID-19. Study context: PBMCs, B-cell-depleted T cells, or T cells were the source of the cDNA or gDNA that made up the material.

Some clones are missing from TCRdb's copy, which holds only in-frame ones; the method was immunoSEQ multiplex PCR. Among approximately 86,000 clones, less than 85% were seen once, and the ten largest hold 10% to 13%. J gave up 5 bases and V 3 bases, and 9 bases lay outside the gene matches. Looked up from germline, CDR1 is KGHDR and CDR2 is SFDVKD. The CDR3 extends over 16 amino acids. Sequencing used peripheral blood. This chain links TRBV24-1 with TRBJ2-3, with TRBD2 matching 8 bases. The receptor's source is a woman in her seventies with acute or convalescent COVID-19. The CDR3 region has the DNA TGTGCCACCAGTGATCCAATAGCGGGAACGGGAGATACGCAGTATTTT. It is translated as CATSDPIAGTGDTQYF.